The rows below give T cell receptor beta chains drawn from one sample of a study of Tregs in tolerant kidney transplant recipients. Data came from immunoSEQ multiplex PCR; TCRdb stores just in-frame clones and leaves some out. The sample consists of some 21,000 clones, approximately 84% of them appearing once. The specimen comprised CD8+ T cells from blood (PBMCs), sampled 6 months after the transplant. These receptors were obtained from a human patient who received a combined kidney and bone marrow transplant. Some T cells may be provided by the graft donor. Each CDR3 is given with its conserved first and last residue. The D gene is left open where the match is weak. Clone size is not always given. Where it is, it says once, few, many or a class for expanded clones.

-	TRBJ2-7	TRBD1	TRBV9	CASSPRDRAYEQYF	TGTGCCAGCAGCCCCCGGGACAGGGCGTACGAGCAGTACTTC
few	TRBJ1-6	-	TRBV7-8	CASSSRVELDSPLHF	TGTGCCAGCAGCTCCCGCGTGGAGTTGGATTCACCCCTCCACTTT
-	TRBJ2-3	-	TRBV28	CASSLVSSPDTQYF	TGTGCCAGCAGTTTAGTCAGTTCCCCAGATACGCAGTATTTT
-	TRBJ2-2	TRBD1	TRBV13	CASSLTGISTGELFF	TGTGCCAGCAGCTTGACAGGGATATCGACCGGGGAGCTGTTTTTT
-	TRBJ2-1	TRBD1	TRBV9	CASSVPGQGLGEQFF	TGTGCCAGCAGCGTTCCGGGACAGGGACTTGGTGAGCAGTTCTTC
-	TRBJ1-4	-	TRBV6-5	CASSHRDLNLFF	TGTGCCAGCAGTCACAGGGATTTGAACCTGTTTTTT
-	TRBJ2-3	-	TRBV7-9	CASRVGLTDTQYF	TGTGCCAGCAGGGTGGGGCTCACAGATACGCAGTATTTT
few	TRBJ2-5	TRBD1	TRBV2	CASGQGPYQETQYF	TGTGCCAGCGGACAGGGGCCTTACCAAGAGACCCAGTACTTC
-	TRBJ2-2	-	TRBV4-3	CASSQDAGAITGELFF	TGCGCCAGCAGCCAAGATGCGGGGGCCATCACCGGGGAGCTGTTTTTT
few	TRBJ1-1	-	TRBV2	CASSEALLSTEAFF	TGTGCCAGCAGTGAAGCGCTTCTGAGCACTGAAGCTTTCTTT
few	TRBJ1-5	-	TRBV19	CASSIGLRGNQPQHF	TGTGCCAGTAGTATAGGGCTAAGGGGAAATCAGCCCCAGCATTTT
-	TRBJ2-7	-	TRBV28	CASSPMDTYEQYF	TGTGCCAGCAGTCCCATGGACACCTACGAGCAGTACTTC
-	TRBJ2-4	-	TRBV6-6	CASSPVAKNIQYF	TGTGCCAGCAGCCCTGTCGCCAAAAACATTCAGTACTTC
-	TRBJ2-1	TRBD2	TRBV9	CASSVWWTSGSSEQFF	TGTGCCAGCAGCGTATGGTGGACTAGCGGGAGTAGTGAGCAGTTCTTC
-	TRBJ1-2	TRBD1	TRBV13	CASSLGVPTGYGYTF	TGTGCCAGCAGCTTAGGTGTTCCGACAGGGTATGGCTACACCTTC
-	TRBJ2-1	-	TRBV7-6	CASSLDQGNEQFF	TGTGCCAGCAGCTTAGATCAGGGGAATGAGCAGTTCTTC
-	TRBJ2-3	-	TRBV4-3	CASSQVREDTQYF	TGCGCCAGCAGCCAAGTGAGGGAAGATACGCAGTATTTT
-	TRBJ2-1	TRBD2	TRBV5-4	CASSSYTGTSGRAGYNEQFF	TGTGCCAGCAGCTCTTATACCGGGACTAGCGGGAGGGCCGGCTACAATGAGCAGTTCTTC
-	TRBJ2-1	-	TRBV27	CASSLENRDDEQFF	TGTGCCAGCAGTTTAGAGAACAGGGATGATGAGCAGTTCTTC
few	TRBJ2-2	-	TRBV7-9	CASSLVRTNTGELFF	TGTGCCAGCAGCTTAGTCAGGACGAACACCGGGGAGCTGTTTTTT
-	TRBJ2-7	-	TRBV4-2	CASSQGSMSASYEQYF	TGTGCCAGCAGCCAAGGGTCAATGAGTGCCTCCTACGAGCAGTACTTC
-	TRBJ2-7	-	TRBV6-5	CASSEGGSYEQYF	TGTGCCAGCAGTGAAGGGGGATCCTACGAGCAGTACTTC
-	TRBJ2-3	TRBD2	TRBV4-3	CASSETGLAGGTDTQYF	TGCGCCAGCAGCGAAACGGGACTAGCGGGGGGCACAGATACGCAGTATTTT
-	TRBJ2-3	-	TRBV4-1	CASREENTDTQYF	TGCGCCAGCAGAGAGGAAAACACAGATACGCAGTATTTT
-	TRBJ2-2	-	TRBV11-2	CASSLVGKPAINTGELFF	TGTGCCAGCAGCTTAGTTGGTAAACCCGCTATAAACACCGGGGAGCTGTTTTTT
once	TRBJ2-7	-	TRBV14	CASSQVNDEQYF	TGTGCCAGCAGCCAAGTAAATGACGAGCAGTACTTC
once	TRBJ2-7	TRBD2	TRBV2	CASTRLAGSYEQYF	TGTGCCAGCACGAGACTAGCGGGCTCCTACGAGCAGTACTTC
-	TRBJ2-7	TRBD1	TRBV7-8	CASSLVNRDRSQEQYF	TGTGCCAGCAGCTTAGTAAATCGGGACAGATCTCAGGAGCAGTACTTC
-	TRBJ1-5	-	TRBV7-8	CASSLGSGRDNQPQHF	TGTGCCAGCAGCTTAGGATCGGGCAGGGACAATCAGCCCCAGCATTTT
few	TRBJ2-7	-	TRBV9	CASSPYLSDEQYF	TGTGCCAGCAGCCCCTACTTGTCCGACGAGCAGTACTTC
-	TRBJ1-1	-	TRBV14	CASRTSVNTEAFF	TGTGCCAGCAGAACCTCGGTGAACACTGAAGCTTTCTTT
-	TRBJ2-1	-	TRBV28	CASSSIAESSYNEQFF	TGTGCCAGCAGTTCTATAGCGGAAAGCTCCTACAATGAGCAGTTCTTC
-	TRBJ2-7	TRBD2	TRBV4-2	CASSQGLAGGWYEQYF	TGTGCCAGCAGCCAAGGACTAGCGGGAGGGTGGTACGAGCAGTACTTC
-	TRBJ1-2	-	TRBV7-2	CASSFGGRGYTF	TGTGCCAGCAGCTTCGGAGGGAGGGGCTACACCTTC
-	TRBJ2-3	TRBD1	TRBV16	CASSPRTGPGGSQYF	TGTGCCAGCAGCCCCCGGACAGGGCCAGGGGGATCGCAGTATTTT
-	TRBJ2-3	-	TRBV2	CASSEGQILTDTQYF	TGTGCCAGCAGTGAAGGGCAGATTCTCACAGATACGCAGTATTTT
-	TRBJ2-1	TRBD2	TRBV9	CASSDLAGDFLANEQFF	TGTGCCAGCAGCGACTTAGCGGGAGACTTTTTGGCCAATGAGCAGTTCTTC
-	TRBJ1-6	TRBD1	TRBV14	CASSQDRGWYSPLHF	TGTGCCAGCAGCCAAGACAGGGGGTGGTATTCCCCCCTCCACTTT
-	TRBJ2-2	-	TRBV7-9	CASSPGYRTGELFF	TGTGCCAGCAGTCCAGGGTATCGCACCGGGGAGCTGTTTTTT